This T cell receptor (beta chain) was found in a study of blood T cells in healthy people across ages (dated by TCRdb to about 2015). About the investigation overall: In model experiments, template switching captured roughly one uniquely barcoded TCR beta cDNA molecule for every two T cells. The donors were split into four age groups: young (average around 15 years), middle-aged (about 40), aged (over 55) and long-lived (more than 80). To avoid experimental bias, donors of different ages were spread randomly across the sequencing lanes. For two donors (one aged 18 to 30 and one aged 80 or older), the study analyzed two additional independent replicas of 1 million unique cDNA reads from the same blood draw. Using deep sequencing normalized with unique cDNA molecular identifiers, the study measured how TCR beta repertoire diversity changes with age.

This clonotype was counted ten times or more. Its antigen is still unknown. Within one base of it there is no much larger clone, and no base qualities were kept. CDR1 and CDR2, per the germline V gene, are MNHEY and SVGAGI. The CDR3 runs 14 residues from the cysteine to the phenylalanine. Here the CDR3 DNA is all that survives: 42 bases in frame from base 1. The germline ends are 12 bases apart after V is trimmed by 6 bases and J by 0 bases. Donors were 39 systemically healthy Caucasian individuals from Russia aged roughly 6 to 90 years. Each donor gave approximately 9.4 milliliters of peripheral blood, drawn into EDTA-treated Vacutainer tubes. Ficoll-Paque density-gradient centrifugation was used to isolate PBMCs, with at least 6 million per sample. Total RNA, at least 5 micrograms per sample, was extracted from PBMCs with Trizol reagent. For every donor, flow cytometry on a PBMC aliquot measured the percentage of naive CD45RAhigh/CD27high T cells.

Findings and caveats that apply to the study as a whole: The percentage of naive T cells measured by flow cytometry correlated strongly with observed TCR beta diversity. Conclusive comparison of naive and antigen-experienced compartments was prevented by the profiling of bulk unsorted PBMCs. Observed TCR beta diversity per million T cells fell roughly linearly with age, and a significant reduction was already apparent by age roughly 40. The long-lived group showed more naive CD4+ T cells, fewer expanded clones and increased TCR diversity than the aged group, suggesting age selection. Estimates of total diversity from one million sequenced T cells were regarded as lower bounds and underestimates. Because the CMV infection status of the donors was unknown, age-related changes in expanded clonotypes may potentially have been confounded.

Libraries came from 5' RACE. The listed sequencing device is Illumina HiSeq 2500. A second PCR of roughly 7 to 11 cycles was performed with a sample-barcoded 5' primer and a J-beta primer mix. Each TCR beta cDNA molecule received a unique molecular identifier from a template-switch 5' adaptor carrying 12 random nucleotides. Each sample yielded at least 2.5 million CDR3-containing paired-end reads. First-strand cDNA was synthesized from all RNA with the Mint cDNA synthesis kit, primed by a TRBC-specific oligonucleotide. All cDNA was treated with uracil-DNA glycosylase and then went through a first 18-cycle PCR with the universal primers M1SS and BC2_uni_R. In the original analysis: For normalization, 1 million high-quality reads were randomly selected from each sample, with every read carrying a distinct molecular identifier. Reads sharing molecular identifiers were discarded rather than binned into consensus sequences. CDR3 identification, clonotype clustering and error correction used MiTCR with a Q25 quality threshold and the strictest error-elimination algorithm. Lower-bound total TCR beta diversity was estimated with a nonparametric unseen species model using Euler transformation. TCRdb reprocessing: public reads trimmed at Q25 with fastp, clones called with MiXCR, in-frame beta chains kept. Every distinct CDR3 protein forms one entry, paired with its most common genes and DNA. TCRdb, not the authors, supplied the V and J calls. This sample holds hundreds of thousands of distinct CDR3 sequences; about 30% were observed only once. The ten biggest clones cover 15% to 20% of the sample.

Sequenced sample: blood. This TCR derives from a woman older than 75 in good health. The chain is encoded by TRBV6-5 joined to TRBJ2-7, with a weak D call of TRBD1 (6 bases match). Here is the DNA: TGTGCCAGCAGACGACAGGAAAGCTCCTACGAGCAGTACTTC. This codes for CASRRQESSYEQYF.